This note documents a single TCR beta chain sequence. The antigen this receptor binds is unknown. There are no base qualities to consult, and no much larger clone falls within one base. This record comes from a study of Ad26.COV2.S vaccination and SARS-CoV-2 variants (dated by TCRdb to about 2021). With respect to the entire study: Vaccine-arm donors came from COV1001, a multicentre, randomized, double-blind, placebo-controlled phase I-IIa trial of Ad26.COV2.S in healthy adults. Ad26.COV2.S was administered intramuscularly at a dose of 5x10^10 or 1x10^11 viral particles, either as one shot or as two shots given 56 days apart. The specificity and breadth of SARS-CoV-2-reactive T cell receptors after Ad26.COV2.S vaccination were assessed by TCRbeta repertoire sequencing. The TCR-sequenced set comprised approximately 32 samples: some 20 Ad26.COV2.S vaccine recipients, 5 placebo recipients and 8 SARS-CoV-2 convalescent individuals. Trial participants were randomized into five groups of five, in which low-dose or high-dose Ad26.COV2.S was given once or twice, or placebo was given on both occasions. Blinding of investigators to trial group allocation was maintained during experiments and outcome assessment.

V is pruned by 6 bases and J by 1 base, leaving 2 bases of the junction without a gene match. The CDR3 covers 14 residues, taking in both the cysteine and the phenylalanine. Only the CDR3 region is kept as DNA, spanning 42 bases read in frame from base 1. Via the germline V gene, CDR1 is SNHLY and CDR2 FYNNEI. Overall results and qualifications from the work: According to the authors, total T cell responses may have been underestimated by the TCR breadth and depth analyses. Comparing responses between vaccine doses or regimens was not something the study was powered to do. Substantial breadth of spike-specific CD8+ and CD4+ T cell responses was reported after vaccination. Compared with placebo recipients, Ad26.COV2.S recipients showed higher spike-specific TCR breadth (P = 0.0014). Comparable non-spike TCR breadth was observed between vaccine and placebo recipients, consistent with only spike being contained in the vaccine.

The sample's treatment or condition label is to be understood as: 19 received Ad26.COV2.S at low or high dose, single or two shots; 5 received placebo; per-sample allocation not given. Repertoires of vaccine and placebo recipients were sequenced from samples taken on day 63 after the first injection. Cohort 1b enrolled 25 to 30 adults aged 18-55 years at a single site in Boston, USA, between 29 July and 7 August 2020. Ad26.COV2.S was a replication-incompetent adenovirus type 26 vector expressing a prefusion-stabilized SARS-CoV-2 spike protein from the original Wuhan strain. The immunoSEQ Assay was the method used to sequence TCRbeta CDR3 regions. After extraction, genomic DNA underwent amplification by bias-controlled multiplex PCR, followed by high-throughput sequencing. On the study's bioinformatics: To quantify the absolute abundance of every unique TCRbeta CDR3 region, sequences were collapsed and filtered. T cell fraction was estimated by normalizing TCRbeta template counts to usable DNA, with usable DNA measured through amplification of reference genes found in all nucleated cells. Repertoire TCRs were annotated as SARS-CoV-2-specific when V gene, CDR3 amino acid sequence and J gene were exactly matched to a known reactive TCR set. The reference SARS-CoV-2 TCR set was obtained from MIRA and was filtered for enrichment in COVID-19-positive ImmuneCODE repertoires, whereby public or cross-reactive TCRs were removed. Using the MIRA antigens, annotated TCRs were further analysed by specific ORF or by position within an ORF. Depth was the summed frequency of annotated unique rearrangements, while breadth was defined as annotated unique rearrangements over total unique productive rearrangements. Two-sided Wilcoxon rank-sum tests were used to compare TCR breadth between groups. The clones in this table, taken by TCRdb from immuneACCESS, are in-frame only. Not every clone is retained; where verified, under half of the shortfall comes from an unresolved V gene, and the cause of the rest is unknown. The V and J calls and clone size come from that table; D and trimming were worked out from the DNA. This sample is represented by roughly 400,000 clones; around nine tenths of them were singletons. The top ten clonotypes cover around 2% of the sample.

The rearranged chain carries TRBV2 and TRBJ1-5; TRBD1 aligns with 8 central bases. This clonotype was sampled from a person between 18 and 65 years old who received the Ad26.COV2.S COVID-19 vaccine or a placebo. The specimen was peripheral blood, collected in a trial of Ad26.COV2.S vaccine versus placebo. Here is the DNA: TGTGCCAGCAGCTACAGGGGGAGCAATCAGCCCCAGCATTTT. Its protein is CASSYRGSNQPQHF.